What follows are 32 T cell receptor beta chains derived from one specimen sequenced in a study of T cells in Graves' hyperthyroidism and ophthalmopathy. Amplified regions were TCR beta CDR3 sequences from RNA transcripts. RT-PCR in the first round (using the HTBI primer set) targeted the TCR CDR3. TCRdb reanalysed the multiplex PCR reads using MiXCR and keeps one entry per CDR3 protein. In the table there are approximately 220,000 distinct CDR3 sequences, around 19% of which are singletons. Sequencing was carried out using blood. The receptors stem from a man aged 35-49 years with Graves' hyperthyroidism.

This clonotype was recorded many times. The V gene is TRBV19, the J gene TRBJ2-5; unclear D gene. The germline V gene has CDR1 LNHDA and CDR2 SQIVND (reference sequence). The CDR3 contains 13 residues. Trimming took off 3 bases at V and 5 bases at J, with 10 bases between the two ends. This chain's CDR3 is CASSIQATETQYF. The CDR3 DNA reads as TGTGCCAGTAGTATTCAAGCGACCGAGACCCAGTACTTC.

This clonotype was seen only a few times. V is TRBV7-9 and J is TRBJ2-7; D assignment may be TRBD1 or TRBD2 (5 bases each). There are 12 residues in the CDR3. CDR1 is SEHNR and CDR2 is FQNEAQ in the germline V gene (reference sequence). The CDR3 loop is CAIRDASYEQYF. The CDR3 region has the DNA TGTGCTATCCGGGACGCTTCCTACGAGCAGTACTTC.

This clonotype was seen many times. V and J are TRBV5-6 and TRBJ1-4, with 7 bases matching TRBD1. Germline-derived CDR1 and CDR2 are SGHDT and YYEEEE. The J segment lost 7 bases and the V segment lost 1 base, leaving 7 bases of the junction unmatched. This CDR3 is built from 15 residues. The DNA for the CDR3 is TGTGCCAGCAGCTTGAGGGACAGCGCCGCTGAAAAACTGTTTTTT. Amino acid sequence: CASSLRDSAAEKLFF.

This clonotype was seen repeatedly, ten times or more. This chain connects TRBV11-1 to TRBJ2-1; 11 nucleotides align to TRBD2. Germline V gives CDR1 SGHAT, CDR2 FQDESV (reference sequence). The J segment lost 8 bases and the V segment lost 3 bases, leaving 9 bases of the junction unmatched. The CDR3 spans 16 residues. The CDR3 reads CASSFSLAGGWDEQFF. CDR3 bases: TGTGCCAGCAGCTTTTCTCTAGCGGGGGGCTGGGATGAGCAGTTCTTC.

The chain employs TRBV12-3 or TRBV12-4 and TRBJ1-5; the D gene is possibly TRBD1 (5 bases). V was trimmed by 6 bases and J by 1 base, leaving 7 bases between them. CDR3 length: 13 amino acids. The CDR3 sequence is CASRGGSNQPQHF. Written as DNA, the CDR3 is TGTGCCAGCAGGGGGGGAAGCAATCAGCCCCAGCATTTT.

This clonotype was counted many times. The chain couples TRBV11-2 to TRBJ2-1, with unresolved D. Germline V gives CDR1 SGHAT, CDR2 FQNNGV. The CDR3 is 14 amino acids. Trimming removed 5 bases at V and 5 bases at J, with 13 bases between. CDR3 sequence reads: CASSTAVGDNEQFF. CDR3 coding DNA: TGTGCCAGCAGCACCGCGGTCGGAGACAATGAGCAGTTCTTC.

In its sample, this clonotype was seen a few times. The rearrangement links TRBV19 to TRBJ2-7; 8 positions agree with TRBD2. V shed 5 bases, J shed 3 bases, and the junction held 9 bases outside the gene matches. The CDR3 spans 15 residues. Germline-derived CDR1 and CDR2 are LNHDA and SQIVND (reference sequence). CDR3 region: CASSSTSDPLYEQYF. DNA of the CDR3: TGTGCCAGTAGTTCGACTAGCGACCCCCTCTACGAGCAGTACTTC.

At least ten counts were recorded for this clonotype. The rearrangement links TRBV7-2 to TRBJ2-3; unclear D gene. Germline assignment: CDR1 SGHTA and CDR2 FQGNSA. The V and J ends lost 5 bases and 2 bases respectively, with 2 bases between them. The CDR3 runs 11 residues. In nucleotides, the CDR3 is TGTGCCAGCAGCGTCACAGATACGCAGTATTTT. Translation gives CASSVTDTQYF.

This clonotype has at least ten counts. The V gene is TRBV2, the J gene TRBJ1-1; no reliable D call. CDR3 size: 12 residues. V dropped 6 bases and J dropped 1 base, with 6 bases sitting between them. In germline, CDR1 is SNHLY, CDR2 FYNNEI. For the CDR3, the DNA is TGTGCCAGCAGAGCAGGGAACACTGAAGCTTTCTTT. Residues: CASRAGNTEAFF.

This clonotype has only a few counts. V usage is TRBV19 and J usage is TRBJ2-1; 9 bases match TRBD2. The germline CDR1 and CDR2 sequences are LNHDA and SQIVND (reference sequence). This CDR3 is 16 amino acids long. The J segment lost 5 bases and the V segment lost 3 bases, leaving 8 bases of the junction unmatched. The CDR3 is CASSILFGTSHNEQFF. In DNA, the CDR3 is TGTGCCAGTAGTATCCTTTTTGGGACTAGCCACAATGAGCAGTTCTTC.

This clonotype turned up a few times. This sequence joins TRBV9 and TRBJ1-6; D remains unclear. This CDR3 comprises 15 residues. Germline V gene lookup returns CDR1 SGDLS and CDR2 YYNGEE. The V gene lost 0 bases and the J gene lost 7 bases, with 11 bases spanning the gap. The CDR3 nucleotides are TGTGCCAGCAGCGTAGCGCCAGGAGGCAATTCACCCCTCCACTTT. This translates into CASSVAPGGNSPLHF.

This clonotype was seen a few times. The chain combines TRBV6-1 with TRBJ2-3; D not certain. The CDR3 covers 14 residues. In germline, CDR1 is MNHNS, CDR2 SASEGT. V lost 6 bases, J lost 0 bases, and 10 bases lay in between. The CDR3 DNA sequence: TGTGCCAGCAGCGAGGTATTTAGCACAGATACGCAGTATTTT. This sequence encodes CASSEVFSTDTQYF.

This clonotype was seen a few times. This chain uses TRBV27 with TRBJ2-1; TRBD1 aligns across 7 bases. The CDR3 runs to 15 residues. Per the germline V gene, CDR1 is MNHEY and CDR2 is SMNVEV (reference sequence). V lost 7 bases to trimming and J lost 3 bases; unmatched junction nucleotides: 9. In nucleotides, the CDR3 is TGTGCCAGCAACAACAGGGGACCTCTCTACAATGAGCAGTTCTTC. Translated: CASNNRGPLYNEQFF.

This clonotype has at least ten counts. CDR3: CASSLDRISNQPQHF. As DNA, the CDR3 is TGTGCCAGCAGTTTGGACAGAATTAGCAATCAGCCCCAGCATTTT. V usage is TRBV6-5 and J usage is TRBJ1-5; a possible D gene is TRBD1 (6 bases). The CDR3 runs to 15 residues. Germline CDR1 is MNHEY and CDR2 is SVGAGI. Trimming cost V 4 bases and J 0 bases, with 10 bases left between them.

The chain has TRBV2 and TRBJ2-1; 7 bases line up with TRBD2. Germline V gives CDR1 SNHLY, CDR2 FYNNEI. The CDR3 is 14 residues long. The junction had 10 bases not matched to a gene; V was cut back by 9 bases and J by 5 bases. CDR3 region: CASLRDYINNEQFF. The CDR3 DNA is TGTGCCAGTCTTAGGGACTATATTAACAATGAGCAGTTCTTC.

This clonotype has a count of ten or more. CDR3 sequence: CAWSLRSGYGYTF. The DNA of the CDR3 is TGTGCCTGGAGTTTAAGGTCGGGCTATGGCTACACCTTC. The chain combines TRBV30 with TRBJ1-2; no reliable D call. The germline CDR1 and CDR2 sequences are GTSNPN and SVGIG (reference sequence). V was shortened by 2 bases and J by 4 bases, with 11 bases between the two germline ends. The CDR3 has 13 residues. The whole variable domain, remainder taken from reference TRBV30 and TRBJ1-2, is SQTIHQWPATLVQPVGSPLSLECTVEGTSNPNLYWYRQAAGRGLQLLFYSVGIGQISSEVPQNLSASRPQDRQFILSSKKLLLSDSGFYLCAWSLRSGYGYTFGSGTRLTVV.

The chain has TRBV6-1 and TRBJ1-2, with 7 nucleotides matching TRBD1. This CDR3 is built from 15 residues. V was pared by 0 bases and J by 7 bases, with 8 bases of the junction left unmatched. Per germline, CDR1 MNHNS and CDR2 SASEGT. The CDR3 DNA follows: TGTGCCAGCAGTGAAGCGCTTCTAGGGGGCACTGGCTACACCTTC. Translated: CASSEALLGGTGYTF.

This clonotype was detected a few times. The rearrangement joins TRBV12-3 or TRBV12-4 to TRBJ1-3, with D unclear. V was pared by 6 bases and J by 8 bases, with 11 bases between. The CDR3 totals 12 residues. The CDR3 nucleotides read TGTGCCAGCAGCCCAGTCCCCGACACCATATATTTT. Translation gives CASSPVPDTIYF.

The chain uses TRBV7-2 and TRBJ2-7; 7 nucleotides align to TRBD1. The length of the CDR3 is 16 residues. Trimming removed 1 base from V and 1 base from J; junction bases left unmatched: 7. Germline V lookup: CDR1 SGHTA, CDR2 FQGNSA. The CDR3 loop is CASSLDDGQASYEQYF. The CDR3, as DNA: TGTGCCAGCAGCTTAGATGATGGACAGGCGTCCTACGAGCAGTACTTC. The complete variable domain, with remaining parts taken from reference TRBV7-2 and TRBJ2-7, reads GAGVSQSPSNKVTEKGKDVELRCDPISGHTALYWYRQSLGQGLEFLIYFQGNSAPDKSGLPSDRFSAERTGGSVSTLTIQRTQQEDSAVYLCASSLDDGQASYEQYFGPGTRLTVT.

In its sample, this clonotype was seen many times. This CDR3 is CASSSPVTSGGLLGTGELFF. The CDR3 bases are TGTGCCAGCAGCTCCCCGGTGACGAGCGGGGGCCTTCTCGGCACCGGGGAGCTGTTTTTT. This chain links TRBV11-2 with TRBJ2-2; TRBD2 agrees at 8 bases. Germline assignment: CDR1 SGHAT and CDR2 FQNNGV. The CDR3 length is 20 residues. V lost 4 bases and J lost 4; bases outside the gene matches: 20. The full variable domain, completed using reference TRBV11-2 and TRBJ2-2, is EAGVAQSPRYKIIEKRQSVAFWCNPISGHATLYWYQQILGQGPKLLIQFQNNGVVDDSQLPKDRFSAERLKGVDSTLKIQPAKLEDSAVYLCASSSPVTSGGLLGTGELFFGEGSRLTVL.

Notes on this clonotype: This may be a read error: a much more frequent sequence differs by one nucleotide. The genes are TRBV7-2 and TRBJ1-2; D is undetermined. The germline V gene encodes CDR1 SGHTA and CDR2 FQGNSA. This CDR3 is 12 amino acids long. CDR3 nucleotides: TGTGCCAGCAGCTTACAGCCGCCTGGCTACATCTTC. This translates into CASSLQPPGYIF.

The sample holds many counts of this clonotype. This rearrangement joins TRBV28 to TRBJ2-5; D uncertain. CDR3 length equals 11 residues. Deletions cut 8 bases from V and 5 bases from J, with 9 bases between. CDR1 is MDHEN, CDR2 SYDVKM, per germline. The CDR3 is CASRSLETQYF. The CDR3 DNA is TGTGCCAGCCGGAGTTTGGAGACCCAGTACTTC.

This clonotype was seen ten or more times. V usage is TRBV6-2 or TRBV6-3 and J usage is TRBJ1-1; D is undetermined. V shed 1 base and J shed 1 base, with 13 bases lying between them. The CDR3 runs to 16 residues. Germline CDR1 MNHEY, CDR2 SVGEGT. The CDR3 DNA sequence: TGTGCCAGCAGTTACTTGCAGCCCGGACCGAACACTGAAGCTTTCTTT. It yields the protein CASSYLQPGPNTEAFF.

This clonotype was detected many times. J is TRBJ2-5 and V is TRBV3-1; TRBD2 matches at 8 bases. The V and J ends lost 4 bases and 1 base, in that order; junction bases with no gene match: 8. Germline values: CDR1 LGHDT, CDR2 YNNKEL (reference sequence). This CDR3 spans 16 amino acids. In DNA, the CDR3 is TGTGCCAGCAGCCCAGGTCTTAGCGGGGCCCAAGAGACCCAGTACTTC. It translates to CASSPGLSGAQETQYF.

This clonotype came up once. Possible read error: a much larger clone is one base away. V and J are TRBV9 and TRBJ1-5; no firm D call. CDR1 and CDR2 (germline): SGDLS, YYNGEE. The CDR3 sequence is 12 residues long. The ends were cut back, 4 bases at V and 7 bases at J, with 9 bases in the middle. CDR3 loop: CASSQVGQPQHF. The CDR3 DNA reads TGTGCCAGCAGCCAAGTCGGACAGCCCCAGCATTTT.

There are many counts of this clonotype. V usage is TRBV5-1 and J usage is TRBJ2-7; D gene ambiguous. Per the germline V gene, CDR1 is SGHRS and CDR2 is YFSETQ. This CDR3 has 14 residues. The ends were cut back, 4 bases at V and 2 bases at J, with 13 bases in the middle. This CDR3 reads CASSAGTTTYEQYF. DNA of the CDR3: TGCGCCAGCAGCGCAGGCACTACCACCTACGAGCAGTACTTC.

This chain joins TRBV5-1 and TRBJ2-5; no clear D gene. Germline lookup yields CDR1 SGHRS and CDR2 YFSETQ. V was trimmed by 7 bases and J by 7 bases, leaving 17 bases between them. The CDR3 totals 13 residues. The CDR3 nucleotides are TGCGCCAGCGCCCCTGAACCCGCTGGGACCCAGTACTTC. Translated: CASAPEPAGTQYF. Filled out from reference TRBV5-1 and TRBJ2-5, the complete variable domain reads KAGVTQTPRYLIKTRGQQVTLSCSPISGHRSVSWYQQTPGQGLQFLFEYFSETQRNKGNFPGRFSGRQFSNSRSEMNVSTLELGDSALYLCASAPEPAGTQYFGPGTRLLVL.

This clonotype came up many times. The J gene is TRBJ2-2, the V gene TRBV20-1, with 10 bases fitting TRBD2. The CDR3 covers 16 residues. In germline, CDR1 is DFQATT, CDR2 SNEGSKA (reference sequence). V shed 5 bases, J shed 4 bases, and the junction held 10 bases outside the gene matches. The CDR3 here is CSAEASGGPGTGELFF. CDR3 bases: TGCAGTGCTGAGGCTAGCGGGGGACCCGGCACCGGGGAGCTGTTTTTT.

This clonotype was detected ten times or more. The V call is TRBV28, the J call TRBJ2-1; 7 bases match TRBD1. Per germline, CDR1 MDHEN and CDR2 SYDVKM. The CDR3 covers 13 residues. Germline trimming cut 11 bases from V and 4 bases from J; bases unmatched to any gene: 8. The CDR3 is CAGPGQTYNEQFF. CDR3 in DNA: TGTGCCGGGCCGGGACAGACTTACAATGAGCAGTTCTTC. The full variable domain, rest sourced from reference TRBV28 and TRBJ2-1, is DVKVTQSSRYLVKRTGEKVFLECVQDMDHENMFWYRQDPGLGLRLIYFSYDVKMKEKGDIPEGYSVSREKKERFSLILESASTNQTSMYLCAGPGQTYNEQFFGPGTRLTVL.

This clonotype appeared many times. The V call is TRBV7-8, the J call TRBJ1-2; D is unclear. Trimming cost V 1 base and J 2 bases, with 11 bases left between them. Germline CDR1 is SGHVS and CDR2 is FQNEAQ. This CDR3 has 15 amino acids. DNA for the CDR3: TGTGCCAGCAGCTTAGGGACTGACTACAACTATGGCTACACCTTC. Translation gives CASSLGTDYNYGYTF. The full variable domain, completed using reference TRBV7-8 and TRBJ1-2, is GAGVSQSPRYKVAKRGQDVALRCDPISGHVSLFWYQQALGQGPEFLTYFQNEAQLDKSGLPSDRFFAERPEGSVSTLKIQRTQQEDSAVYLCASSLGTDYNYGYTFGSGTRLTVV.

The J gene is TRBJ2-1, the V gene TRBV9, with D possibly being TRBD1 (5 bases). Germline V gene data show CDR1 as SGDLS and CDR2 as YYNGEE. V gave up 2 bases and J gave up 6 bases, with 9 bases separating them. The CDR3 spans 13 residues. CDR3 sequence (DNA): TGTGCCAGCAGCGTCTCAGGGATCAATGAGCAGTTCTTC. It specifies CASSVSGINEQFF.

Ten or more counts support this clonotype. The chain has TRBV7-3 and TRBJ2-5; D might be TRBD1 (5 bases). The CDR3 spans 14 residues. V dropped 2 bases and J dropped 5 bases, with 12 bases sitting between them. Germline values: CDR1 SGHTA, CDR2 FQGTGA. The DNA of the CDR3 is TGTGCCAGCAGCTTACAGTCGTCAGGGGAGACCCAGTACTTC. It yields the protein CASSLQSSGETQYF.